The 5 T cell receptor beta chains presented below share a single source sample, sequenced in a study of cytomegalovirus exposure and HLA in healthy donors. 60 Vbeta and 13 Jbeta primers were used in PCR. Sequenced by immunoSEQ multiplex PCR; TCRdb stores in-frame clones only, minus some. The table has around 67,000 clones, approximately 80% seen once. What was sequenced was PBMCs. These receptors all come from a man younger than 35 in good health and CMV-seropositive.

This clone came up once. The gene calls are TRBV7-8 and TRBJ2-7; the match to TRBD1 covers 8 bases. Germline V CDR1 and CDR2: SGHVS, FQNEAQ. Trimming cost V 4 bases and J 0 bases; bases outside gene matches: 5. The CDR3 is made up of 15 amino acids. This chain's CDR3 is CASSSRTGNSYEQYF. CDR3 nucleotide sequence: TGTGCCAGCAGCTCCCGGACAGGGAACTCCTACGAGCAGTACTTC.

This sequence joins TRBV5-4 and TRBJ1-1, with D tentatively TRBD1 (6 bases). This CDR3 contains 13 residues. Germline CDR1 and CDR2: SGHNT and YYREEE (reference sequence). V shed 2 bases and J shed 11 bases, with 16 bases lying between them. CDR3 coding DNA: TGTGCCAGCAGCTTTATTGGGGGCAATGTGGCTTTCTTT. This gives the protein CASSFIGGNVAFF. Full variable domain (outside the CDR3, taken from reference TRBV5-4 and TRBJ1-1): ETGVTQSPTHLIKTRGQQVTLRCSSQSGHNTVSWYQQALGQGPQFIFQYYREEENGRGNFPPRFSGLQFPNYSSELNVNALELDDSALYLCASSFIGGNVAFFGQGTRLTVV.

This chain uses TRBV11-2 with TRBJ2-6; D gene ambiguous. Germline CDR1 and CDR2: SGHAT and FQNNGV. V was trimmed by 0 bases and J by 0 bases, leaving 3 bases between them. There are 15 residues in the CDR3. In DNA form, the CDR3 reads TGTGCCAGCAGCTTAGATCTCTCTGGGGCCAACGTCCTGACTTTC. Translated: CASSLDLSGANVLTF.

V usage is TRBV29-1 and J usage is TRBJ2-3; tentatively, D is TRBD1 (6 bases). Trimming took 2 bases from V and 4 from J, leaving 13 bases between them. The germline V gene has CDR1 SQVTM and CDR2 ANQGSEA. This CDR3 contains 14 residues. CDR3 bases: TGCAGCGTTGAAAGGGGGACATGGGCAGATACGCAGTATTTT. Translated, it gives CSVERGTWADTQYF.

The chain combines TRBV6-5 with TRBJ2-2; 8 nucleotides line up with TRBD1. J was trimmed by 7 bases and V by 6 bases; bases with no gene match: 4. Germline V CDR1 and CDR2: MNHEY, SVGAGI. The CDR3 extends over 13 amino acids. CDR3 amino acids: CASSQGAGGELFF. DNA of the CDR3: TGTGCCAGCAGCCAGGGGGCTGGCGGGGAGCTGTTTTTT.